This T cell receptor (beta chain) stems from a study of post-analysis software for immune sequencing data. This clonotype is labeled medium-sized. cDNA libraries for TCR beta contained unique molecular identifiers. TCRdb re-derived calls from the PCR reads in MiXCR, one entry per CDR3 protein. This table holds 750,000 to 900,000 distinct CDR3 sequences, around 45% found once. The source material was blood. The TCR originated in a girl aged 10 to 17 with multiple sclerosis.

The CDR3: CSAPQQGAYEQYF. CDR3 bases: TGCAGTGCCCCTCAACAGGGGGCGTACGAGCAGTACTTC. V is TRBV20-1 and J is TRBJ2-7; 9 bases map to TRBD1. The CDR3 has 13 amino acids. Germline loops: CDR1 DFQATT, CDR2 SNEGSKA (reference sequence). The ends lost 6 bases at V and 4 bases at J; junction bases unmatched: 7.